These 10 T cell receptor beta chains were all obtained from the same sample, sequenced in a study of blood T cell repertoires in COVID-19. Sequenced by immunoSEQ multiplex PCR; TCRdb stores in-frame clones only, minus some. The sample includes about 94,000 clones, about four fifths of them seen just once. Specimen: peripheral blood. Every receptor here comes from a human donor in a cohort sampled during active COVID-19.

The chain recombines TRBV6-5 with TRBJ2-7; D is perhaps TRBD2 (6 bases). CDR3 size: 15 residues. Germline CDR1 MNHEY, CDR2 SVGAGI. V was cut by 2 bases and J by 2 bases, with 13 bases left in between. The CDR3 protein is CASSYLRDSTYEQYF. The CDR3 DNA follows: TGTGCCAGCAGTTACCTCCGGGACTCAACCTACGAGCAGTACTTC.

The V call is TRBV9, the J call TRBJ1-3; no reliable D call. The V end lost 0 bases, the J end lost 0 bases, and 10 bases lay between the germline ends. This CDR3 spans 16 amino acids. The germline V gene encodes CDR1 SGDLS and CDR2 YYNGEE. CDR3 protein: CASSVEARRSGNTIYF. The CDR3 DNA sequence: TGTGCCAGCAGCGTAGAAGCCAGGCGCTCTGGAAACACCATATATTTT.

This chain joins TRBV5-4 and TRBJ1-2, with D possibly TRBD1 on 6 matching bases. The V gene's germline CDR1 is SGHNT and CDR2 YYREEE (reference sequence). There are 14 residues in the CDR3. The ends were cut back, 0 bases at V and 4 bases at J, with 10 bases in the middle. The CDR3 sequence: CASSLDRAAYGYTF. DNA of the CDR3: TGTGCCAGCAGCTTGGACAGGGCGGCCTATGGCTACACCTTC.

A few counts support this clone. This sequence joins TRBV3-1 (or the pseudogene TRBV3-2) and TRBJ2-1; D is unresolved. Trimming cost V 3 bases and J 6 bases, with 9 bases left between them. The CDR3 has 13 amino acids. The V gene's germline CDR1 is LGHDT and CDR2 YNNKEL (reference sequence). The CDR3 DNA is TGTGCCAGCAGCCACTTGGCTGGCAATGAGCAGTTCTTC. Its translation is CASSHLAGNEQFF.

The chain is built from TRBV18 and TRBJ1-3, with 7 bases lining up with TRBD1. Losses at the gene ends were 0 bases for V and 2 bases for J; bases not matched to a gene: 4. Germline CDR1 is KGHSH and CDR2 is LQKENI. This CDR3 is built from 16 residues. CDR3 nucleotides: TGTGCCAGCTCACCACCGAAGGGGACAGCTGGAAACACCATATATTTT. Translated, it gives CASSPPKGTAGNTIYF.

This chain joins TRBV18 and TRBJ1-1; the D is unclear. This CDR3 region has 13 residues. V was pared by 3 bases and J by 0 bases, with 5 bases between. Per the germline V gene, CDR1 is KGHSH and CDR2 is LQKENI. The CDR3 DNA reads TGTGCCAGCTCACCCGGGGTGAACACTGAAGCTTTCTTT. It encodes CASSPGVNTEAFF.

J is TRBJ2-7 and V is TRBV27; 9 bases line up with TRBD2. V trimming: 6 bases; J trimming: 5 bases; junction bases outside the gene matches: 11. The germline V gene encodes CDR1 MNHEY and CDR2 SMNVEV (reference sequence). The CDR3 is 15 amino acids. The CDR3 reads CASSSPTAGGDEQYF. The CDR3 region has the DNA TGTGCCAGCAGCTCCCCGACGGCGGGAGGGGACGAGCAGTACTTC.

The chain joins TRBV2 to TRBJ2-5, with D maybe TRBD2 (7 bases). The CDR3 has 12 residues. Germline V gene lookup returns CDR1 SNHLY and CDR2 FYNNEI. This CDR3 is CAGGGLQETQYF. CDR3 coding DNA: TGTGCGGGGGGGGGCCTCCAAGAGACCCAGTACTTC.

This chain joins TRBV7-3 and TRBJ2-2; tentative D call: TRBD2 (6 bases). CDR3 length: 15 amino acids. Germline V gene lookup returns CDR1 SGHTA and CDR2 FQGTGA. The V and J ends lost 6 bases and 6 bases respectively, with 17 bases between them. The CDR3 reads CASSPEGQRPGELFF. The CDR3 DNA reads TGTGCCAGCAGTCCGGAGGGCCAGAGGCCCGGGGAGCTGTTTTTT.

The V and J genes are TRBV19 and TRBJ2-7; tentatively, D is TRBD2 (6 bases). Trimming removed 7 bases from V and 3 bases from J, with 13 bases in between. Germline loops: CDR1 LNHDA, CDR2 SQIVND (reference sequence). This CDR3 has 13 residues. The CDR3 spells CASTPGTYYEQYF. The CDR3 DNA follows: TGTGCCAGTACCCCCGGGACTTACTACGAGCAGTACTTC.